The 27 T cell receptor beta chains presented below share a single source sample, sequenced in a study of response to subunit inactivated influenza vaccine. TCRdb reprocessed the RT-PCR reads via MiXCR and lists one record per CDR3 protein. The sample consists of some 500,000 distinct CDR3 sequences, approximately 15% of them appearing once. This specimen consisted of CD4+ T cells sorted from PBMCs, obtained around 25 months after vaccination. These receptors were taken from a man aged 50-75 years who received an inactivated influenza vaccine.

This clonotype was counted between two and nine times. The V and J genes are TRBV7-3 and TRBJ2-5, with TRBD1 as a possible D gene (5 bases). Germline V lookup: CDR1 SGHTA, CDR2 FQGTGA. The CDR3 extends over 12 amino acids. The V end was cut by 5 bases, the J end by 7 bases, with 11 bases between. CDR3 region: CASSLPQGTQYF. DNA for the CDR3: TGTGCCAGCAGCCTCCCCCAGGGGACCCAGTACTTC.

This clonotype was found many times. The chain recombines TRBV12-3 or TRBV12-4 with TRBJ1-2, with no clear D. The CDR3 totals 11 residues. Trimming cost V 3 bases and J 1 base, with 0 bases left between them. The CDR3 loop reads CASSFNYGYTF. DNA for the CDR3: TGTGCCAGCAGTTTTAACTATGGCTACACCTTC.

This clonotype has more than one count but fewer than ten. The genes are TRBV20-1 and TRBJ2-3; 7 nucleotides match TRBD2. The CDR3 is 14 amino acids. The germline V gene encodes CDR1 DFQATT and CDR2 SNEGSKA (reference sequence). V gave up 6 bases and J gave up 4 bases; unmatched junction bases: 10. The CDR3 DNA is TGCAGTGCCCCGGGACTATTTAGGTCAGATACGCAGTATTTT. Protein sequence: CSAPGLFRSDTQYF.

There are a few counts of this clonotype. As DNA, the CDR3 is TGTGCCAGCAGCCTAGCGGGCCCGAGCTCCTACGAGCAGTACTTC. As protein: CASSLAGPSSYEQYF. The V and J genes are TRBV5-4 and TRBJ2-7; 8 nucleotides agree with TRBD2. This CDR3 is built from 15 residues. V was pared by 4 bases and J by 0 bases, with 6 bases of the junction left unmatched. Germline-derived CDR1 and CDR2 are SGHNT and YYREEE (reference sequence).

This clonotype was seen a few times. V gene TRBV12-3 or TRBV12-4 combines with J gene TRBJ2-1; tentative D call: TRBD2 (5 bases). V lost 3 bases, J lost 10 bases, and 13 bases lay in between. The CDR3 runs 13 residues. The CDR3 DNA reads as TGTGCCAGCAGTTTTTTGGGCCCGGGGGAGCAGTTCTTC. This sequence encodes CASSFLGPGEQFF.

This clonotype occurred once. This chain connects TRBV15 to TRBJ1-5; 7 bases are shared with TRBD1. Per the germline V gene, CDR1 is LNHNV and CDR2 is YYDKDF (reference sequence). V shed 0 bases and J 1 base; nucleotides not matched to a gene: 6. The CDR3 is 17 residues long. The CDR3 coding sequence is TGTGCCACCAGCAGAGATGGGGGGACAGACAGCAATCAGCCCCAGCATTTT. Its translation: CATSRDGGTDSNQPQHF.

The chain links TRBV21-1 to TRBJ2-7; the table's D gene call, TRBD1, was not cross checked with the DNA. TRBV21-1 counts as a pseudogene. The length of the CDR3 is 16 residues. For the CDR3, the DNA is TGTGCCAGCAGCAAAGTGGAGCAGGGATCCTCCTACGAGCAGTACTTC. It translates to CASSKVEQGSSYEQYF.

The V and J genes are TRBV24-1 and TRBJ2-2, with TRBD1 identical over 8 bases. The CDR3 extends over 15 amino acids. CDR1 KGHDR and CDR2 SFDVKD come from the germline V gene. The J segment lost 2 bases and the V segment lost 7 bases, leaving 5 bases of the junction unmatched. The CDR3 bases are TGTGCCACCAGCAAGACAGGGGCAAACACCGGGGAGCTGTTTTTT. Its protein product is CATSKTGANTGELFF.

J is TRBJ2-5 and V is TRBV10-3, with D possibly TRBD2 on 6 matching bases. Trimming shortened V by 6 bases and J by 2 bases, and 10 bases separated the two germline ends. Germline V gene data show CDR1 as ENHRY and CDR2 as SYGVKD. The CDR3 is made up of 13 amino acids. The CDR3 nucleotides read TGTGCCATCAGGGCGGGGCCTCAAGAGACCCAGTACTTC. This translates into CAIRAGPQETQYF.

The V gene is TRBV5-1, the J gene TRBJ2-3; maybe TRBD2 (6 bases). Trimming took off 0 bases at V and 6 bases at J, with 11 bases between the two ends. The CDR3 is 14 amino acids. Germline-derived CDR1 and CDR2 are SGHRS and YFSETQ. The CDR3 DNA follows: TGCGCCAGCAGCTTGGAGCGGGCGTGGGATACGCAGTATTTT. It encodes CASSLERAWDTQYF.

CDR3 amino acids: CASSLQAGGLNTEAFF. The CDR3, as DNA: TGCGCCAGCAGCCTCCAGGCGGGGGGGCTGAACACTGAAGCTTTCTTT. The V and J genes are TRBV4-3 and TRBJ1-1, with a possible D match to TRBD1 (6 bases). V lost 4 bases and J lost 0, with 15 bases in between. Germline CDR1 reads LGHNA; CDR2 reads YSLEER. The CDR3 consists of 16 residues.

A few counts support this clonotype. V gene TRBV25-1 combines with J gene TRBJ2-3; 11 positions agree with TRBD2. Trimming took 6 bases from V and 8 from J; bases not matched to a gene: 10. Germline V gives CDR1 MGHDK, CDR2 SYGVNS. CDR3 length: 15 residues. The chain's CDR3 is CASRGLAVPYATQYF. The CDR3 nucleotides are TGTGCCAGCAGGGGACTAGCGGTACCGTATGCTACGCAGTATTTT.

The chain uses TRBV7-2 and TRBJ1-2; 12 bases agree with TRBD1. Germline loops: CDR1 SGHTA, CDR2 FQGNSA. The CDR3 loop spans 15 amino acids. V dropped 4 bases and J dropped 8; count of bases not matched to a gene: 8. CDR3 nucleotide sequence: TGTGCCAGCAGCTCGACCGGGACAGGGGGCTTCGGCTACACCTTC. Translated: CASSSTGTGGFGYTF.

This sequence joins TRBV7-2 and TRBJ2-3, with no clear D. Germline V gives CDR1 SGHTA, CDR2 FQGNSA. The V gene lost 5 bases and the J gene lost 5 bases, with 8 bases spanning the gap. The CDR3 is 12 amino acids. CDR3 sequence reads: CASSGYVDTQYF. The CDR3 DNA sequence: TGTGCCAGCAGCGGCTATGTAGATACGCAGTATTTT. Variable domain in full (rest from reference TRBV7-2 and TRBJ2-3): GAGVSQSPSNKVTEKGKDVELRCDPISGHTALYWYRQSLGQGLEFLIYFQGNSAPDKSGLPSDRFSAERTGGSVSTLTIQRTQQEDSAVYLCASSGYVDTQYFGPGTRLTVL.

This clonotype was seen a handful of times. V is TRBV20-1 and J is TRBJ1-2; 8 bases match TRBD1. CDR3 size: 13 residues. V was pared by 4 bases and J by 4 bases, with 5 bases of the junction left unmatched. Germline V gene lookup returns CDR1 DFQATT and CDR2 SNEGSKA (reference sequence). DNA for the CDR3: TGCAGTGCTAAGGCAGGGGGCATCTATGGCTACACCTTC. It encodes CSAKAGGIYGYTF.

This chain connects TRBV9 to TRBJ2-3, with D hard to call. Germline CDR1 SGDLS, CDR2 YYNGEE. The CDR3 is 16 amino acids. Trimming took 0 bases from V and 0 from J, leaving 11 bases between them. The CDR3: CASSVDITPSTDTQYF. In nucleotides, the CDR3 is TGTGCCAGCAGCGTAGATATAACTCCCAGCACAGATACGCAGTATTTT.

The V call is TRBV20-1, the J call TRBJ1-4, with a tentative D call TRBD1 (5 bases). This CDR3 contains 14 residues. Trimming removed 6 bases from V and 7 bases from J, with 18 bases in between. Germline V lookup: CDR1 DFQATT, CDR2 SNEGSKA (reference sequence). CDR3 region: CSARRGVGGEKLFF. The CDR3 DNA reads TGCAGTGCCCGCCGGGGGGTAGGAGGTGAAAAACTGTTTTTT.

This clonotype occurred a few times. This chain uses TRBV6-1 with TRBJ2-1; the D gene is possibly TRBD2 (6 bases). The V end was cut by 6 bases, the J end by 4 bases, with 13 bases between. This CDR3 has 14 amino acids. CDR1 is MNHNS, CDR2 SASEGT, per germline. The CDR3 DNA follows: TGTGCCAGCAGACCGCGCCGGGAGTACAATGAGCAGTTCTTC. Protein product: CASRPRREYNEQFF.

The chain links TRBV29-1 to TRBJ2-3; a possible D gene is TRBD2 (6 bases). V was clipped by 5 bases and J by 1 base, with 13 bases between them. CDR3 length: 14 residues. The germline V gene encodes CDR1 SQVTM and CDR2 ANQGSEA. The CDR3 DNA sequence: TGCAGCGTTCTCGGGGGTACCGGCACAGATACGCAGTATTTT. It encodes CSVLGGTGTDTQYF.

This clonotype was observed a handful of times. The V call is TRBV20-1, the J call TRBJ1-5; possibly TRBD1 for D (5 bases). CDR3 length equals 13 residues. Germline loops: CDR1 DFQATT, CDR2 SNEGSKA (reference sequence). V lost 3 bases to trimming and J lost 8 bases, with 14 bases between them. CDR3 sequence: CSARLFREKPQHF. The CDR3 nucleotides read TGCAGTGCTAGGCTTTTCAGGGAGAAGCCCCAGCATTTT.

The table lists this clonotype with many counts. V and J are TRBV7-9 and TRBJ2-3; D not resolved. V lost 5 bases, J lost 0 bases, and 12 bases lay in between. The CDR3 is 15 residues long. CDR1 is SEHNR, CDR2 FQNEAQ, per germline (reference sequence). The CDR3 loop is CASSPVTGSTDTQYF. The CDR3 bases are TGTGCCAGCAGCCCGGTAACCGGGAGCACAGATACGCAGTATTTT.

This clonotype was seen only a few times. The chain is built from TRBV10-3 and TRBJ1-2; D gene uncertain. The CDR3 spans 13 residues. Trimming pared 0 bases from V and 8 bases from J, leaving 10 bases between. Per the germline V gene, CDR1 is ENHRY and CDR2 is SYGVKD. The CDR3 DNA reads as TGTGCCATCAGTGAGTCGGACGTTGGAGGCTACACCTTC. This translates into CAISESDVGGYTF.

V usage is TRBV7-2 and J usage is TRBJ2-2, with D possibly matching TRBD2 (6 bases). Germline CDR1 is SGHTA and CDR2 is FQGNSA. Trimming shortened V by 3 bases and J by 1 base, and 12 bases separated the two germline ends. The length of the CDR3 is 16 residues. The DNA for the CDR3 is TGTGCCAGCAGCTTCAAGGTAGCGGTGAACACCGGGGAGCTGTTTTTT. Protein: CASSFKVAVNTGELFF.

V gene TRBV18 combines with J gene TRBJ1-4; TRBD1 matches at 7 bases. The CDR3 length is 14 residues. J was trimmed by 6 bases and V by 3 bases; bases with no gene match: 4. CDR1 is KGHSH, CDR2 LQKENI, per germline. CDR3 sequence reads: CASSPRGSYEKLFF. The CDR3 region has the DNA TGTGCCAGCTCACCCAGGGGGTCATATGAAAAACTGTTTTTT.

The chain links TRBV7-2 to TRBJ2-3; 9 bases are a match to TRBD2. CDR1 is SGHTA and CDR2 is FQGNSA in the germline V gene. Losses at the gene ends were 1 base for V and 7 bases for J; bases not matched to a gene: 9. The CDR3 is made up of 16 amino acids. This CDR3 is CASSLGASGILNTQYF. The DNA for the CDR3 is TGTGCCAGCAGCTTAGGGGCTAGCGGGATACTAAATACGCAGTATTTT.

The chain is built from TRBV12-3 or TRBV12-4 and TRBJ2-3, with D perhaps matching TRBD1 (5 bases). The CDR3 spans 14 residues. The germline V and J ends were trimmed by 6 bases and 0 bases, with 10 bases remaining between them. The CDR3 loop is CASRRQGSTDTQYF. The CDR3 nucleotides are TGTGCCAGCAGACGTCAGGGTAGCACAGATACGCAGTATTTT.

CDR3 protein: CRLAGVAHEQFF. As DNA, the CDR3 is TGCCGCCTAGCGGGAGTTGCCCATGAGCAGTTCTTC. V gene TRBV20-1 combines with J gene TRBJ2-1, with TRBD2 identical over 10 bases. The CDR3 has 12 amino acids. Germline V lookup: CDR1 DFQATT, CDR2 SNEGSKA (reference sequence).